Listed below are T cell receptor beta chains from one sample, sequenced in a study of beta chain features in type 1 diabetes. Measured with immunoSEQ multiplex PCR; TCRdb has only the in-frame clones, and not every one. The table lists approximately 170,000 clones, 7.5% to 9.5% of them singletons. Sequencing was carried out using central memory CD4+ T cells from blood. All receptors derive from a woman younger than 35 in good health. Both conserved end residues are part of each CDR3.

j_gene,v_gene,CDR3aa
TRBJ2-7,TRBV7-2,CASSPNPGTTYEQYF
TRBJ1-5,TRBV30,CAWSRQVGNQPQHF
TRBJ2-7,TRBV30,CAWGGPGQLSYEQYF
TRBJ1-1,TRBV29-1,CSATGGPKGTEAFF
TRBJ1-6,TRBV30,CAWSVGGGPLHF
TRBJ2-1,TRBV20-1,CSADRGREQFF
TRBJ2-4,TRBV7-9,CASSQGQEVNIQYF
TRBJ2-1,TRBV5-4,CASSRGAGDEQFF
TRBJ1-1,TRBV7-2,CASSLQGGNTEAFF
TRBJ1-5,TRBV14,CASSQVPRENQPQHF
TRBJ2-2,TRBV5-4,CASSALVGRNTGELFF
TRBJ2-7,TRBV13,CASSPQGREQYF
TRBJ2-5,TRBV7-8,CASSLVRAGGRGVETQYF